This entry lists 2 T cell receptor beta chains sequenced from one sample in a study of OX40 agonist ivuxolimab in advanced cancers. This table comes from immunoSEQ multiplex PCR, and its TCRdb copy is limited to in-frame clones, with some not included. Of around 90,000 clones in the sample, 75% to 90% were seen once. The specimen comprised CD4+ or CD8+ T cells sorted from blood, sampled in a trial of the OX40 agonist ivuxolimab. These receptor sequences come from an adult with an advanced solid tumor such as melanoma, head and neck, liver or kidney cancer.

The chain is built from TRBV5-4 and TRBJ2-7; 8 nucleotides line up with TRBD2. This CDR3 comprises 15 residues. Germline assignment: CDR1 SGHNT and CDR2 YYREEE (reference sequence). Losses at the gene ends were 0 bases for V and 2 bases for J; bases not matched to a gene: 4. CDR3 nucleotide sequence: TGTGCCAGCAGCTTGGGAGCGGGGGACGCCTACGAGCAGTACTTC. Protein sequence: CASSLGAGDAYEQYF.

V gene TRBV4-1 combines with J gene TRBJ2-1; 10 bases agree with TRBD1. The CDR3 runs to 18 residues. CDR1 and CDR2 (germline): MGHRA, YSYEKL. V gave up 5 bases and J gave up 2 bases; unmatched junction bases: 12. CDR3 coding DNA: TGCGCCAGCAGCGTACGAGGTGTTGGACAGGGGGCCTACAATGAGCAGTTCTTC. This codes for CASSVRGVGQGAYNEQFF.